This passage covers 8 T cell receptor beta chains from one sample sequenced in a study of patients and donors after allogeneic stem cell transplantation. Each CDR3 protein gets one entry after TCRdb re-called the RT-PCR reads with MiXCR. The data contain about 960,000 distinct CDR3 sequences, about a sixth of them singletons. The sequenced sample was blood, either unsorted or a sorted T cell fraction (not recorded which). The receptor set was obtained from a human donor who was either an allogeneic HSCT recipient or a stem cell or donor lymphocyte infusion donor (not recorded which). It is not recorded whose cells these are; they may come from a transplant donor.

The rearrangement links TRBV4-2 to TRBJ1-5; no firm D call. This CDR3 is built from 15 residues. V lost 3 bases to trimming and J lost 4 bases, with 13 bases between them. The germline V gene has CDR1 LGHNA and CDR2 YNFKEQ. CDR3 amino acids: CASSQEGGNNQPQHF. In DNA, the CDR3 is TGTGCCAGCAGCCAGGAGGGAGGGAATAATCAGCCCCAGCATTTT.

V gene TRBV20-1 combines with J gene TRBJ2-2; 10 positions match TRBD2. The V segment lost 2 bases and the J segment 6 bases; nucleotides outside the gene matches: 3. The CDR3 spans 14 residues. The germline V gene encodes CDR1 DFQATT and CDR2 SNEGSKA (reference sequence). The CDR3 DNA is TGCAGTGCTAGAAGCGGGAGGGGTGCCGGGGAGCTGTTTTTT. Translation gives CSARSGRGAGELFF.

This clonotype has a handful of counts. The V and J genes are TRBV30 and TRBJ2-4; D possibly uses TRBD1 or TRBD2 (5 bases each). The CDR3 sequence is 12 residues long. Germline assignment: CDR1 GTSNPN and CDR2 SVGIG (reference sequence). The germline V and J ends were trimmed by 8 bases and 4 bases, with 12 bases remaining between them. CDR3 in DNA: TGTGCCCGCCGGGACGCGAAAAACATTCAGTACTTC. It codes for CARRDAKNIQYF.

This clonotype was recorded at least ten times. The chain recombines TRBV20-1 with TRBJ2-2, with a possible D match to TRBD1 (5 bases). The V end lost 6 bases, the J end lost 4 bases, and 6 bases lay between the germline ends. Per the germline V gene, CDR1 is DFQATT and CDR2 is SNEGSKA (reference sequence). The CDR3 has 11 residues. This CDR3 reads CSAQGTGELFF. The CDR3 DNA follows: TGCAGTGCCCAGGGCACCGGGGAGCTGTTTTTT.

CDR3 nucleotides: TGTGCCAGCAGCCCCAGGTCTGCGGGGGGGCTCCAAGAGACCCAGTACTTC. Amino acids: CASSPRSAGGLQETQYF. This rearrangement joins TRBV7-9 to TRBJ2-5; 9 nucleotides line up with TRBD2. CDR1 and CDR2 (germline): SEHNR, FQNEAQ (reference sequence). The CDR3 is 17 amino acids. J lost 1 base, V lost 5 bases, and 11 bases had no gene match.

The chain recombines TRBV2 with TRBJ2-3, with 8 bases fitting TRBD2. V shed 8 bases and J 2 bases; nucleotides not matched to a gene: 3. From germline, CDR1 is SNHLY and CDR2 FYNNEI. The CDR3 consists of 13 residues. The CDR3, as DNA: TGTGCCAGCCCCGGGGGGGACACAGATACGCAGTATTTT. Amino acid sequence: CASPGGDTDTQYF.

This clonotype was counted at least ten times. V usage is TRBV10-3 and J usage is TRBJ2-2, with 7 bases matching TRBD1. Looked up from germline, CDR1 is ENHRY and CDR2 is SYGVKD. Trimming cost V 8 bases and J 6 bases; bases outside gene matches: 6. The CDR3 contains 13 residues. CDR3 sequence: CAIGETGAGELFF. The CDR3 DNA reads TGTGCCATCGGAGAAACAGGGGCCGGGGAGCTGTTTTTT.

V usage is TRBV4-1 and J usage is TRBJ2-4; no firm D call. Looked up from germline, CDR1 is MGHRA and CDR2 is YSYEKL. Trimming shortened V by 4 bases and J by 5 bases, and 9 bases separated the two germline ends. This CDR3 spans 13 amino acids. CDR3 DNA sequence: TGCGCCAGCAGCCCGGTATTCGAAAACATTCAGTACTTC. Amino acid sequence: CASSPVFENIQYF.